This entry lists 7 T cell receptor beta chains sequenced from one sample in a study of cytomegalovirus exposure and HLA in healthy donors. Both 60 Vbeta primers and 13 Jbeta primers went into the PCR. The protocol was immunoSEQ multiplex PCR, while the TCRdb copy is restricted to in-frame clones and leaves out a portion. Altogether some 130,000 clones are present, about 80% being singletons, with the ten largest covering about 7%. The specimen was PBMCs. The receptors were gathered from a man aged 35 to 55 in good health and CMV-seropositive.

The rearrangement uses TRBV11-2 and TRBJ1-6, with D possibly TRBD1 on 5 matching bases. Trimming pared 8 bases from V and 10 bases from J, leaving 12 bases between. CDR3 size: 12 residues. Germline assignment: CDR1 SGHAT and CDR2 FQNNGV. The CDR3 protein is CASGGGESPLHF. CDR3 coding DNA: TGTGCCAGCGGCGGGGGGGAGTCACCCCTCCACTTT.

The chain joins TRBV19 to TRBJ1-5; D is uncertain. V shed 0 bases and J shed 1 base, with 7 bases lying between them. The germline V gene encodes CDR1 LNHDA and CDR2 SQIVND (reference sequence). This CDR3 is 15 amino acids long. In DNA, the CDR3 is TGTGCCAGTAGTATAGACTTACGGAGCAATCAGCCCCAGCATTTT. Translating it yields CASSIDLRSNQPQHF.

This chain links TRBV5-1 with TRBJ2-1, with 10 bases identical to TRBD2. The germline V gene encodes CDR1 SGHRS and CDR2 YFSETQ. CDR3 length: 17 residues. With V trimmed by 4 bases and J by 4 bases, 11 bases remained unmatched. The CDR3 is CASSPGTSARLYNEQFF. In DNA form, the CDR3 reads TGCGCCAGCAGCCCTGGGACTAGCGCGAGATTATACAATGAGCAGTTCTTC.

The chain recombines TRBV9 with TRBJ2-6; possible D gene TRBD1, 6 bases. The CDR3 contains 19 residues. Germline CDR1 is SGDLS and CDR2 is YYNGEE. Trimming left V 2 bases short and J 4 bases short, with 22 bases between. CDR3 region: CASSVDIDGGLAGANVLTF. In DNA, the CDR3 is TGTGCCAGCAGCGTGGATATCGATGGGGGCTTGGCAGGGGCCAACGTCCTGACTTTC.

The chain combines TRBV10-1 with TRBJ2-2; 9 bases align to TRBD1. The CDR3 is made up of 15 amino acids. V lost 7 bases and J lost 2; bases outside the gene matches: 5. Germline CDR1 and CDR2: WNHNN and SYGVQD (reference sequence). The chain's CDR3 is CASKPGQGNTGELFF. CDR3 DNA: TGCGCCAGCAAACCGGGACAGGGAAACACCGGGGAGCTGTTTTTT.

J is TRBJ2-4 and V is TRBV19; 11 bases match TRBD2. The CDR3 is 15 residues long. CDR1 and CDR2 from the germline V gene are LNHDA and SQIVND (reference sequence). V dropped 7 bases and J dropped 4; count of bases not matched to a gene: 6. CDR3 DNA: TGTGCCAGTACTGGGACTAGCGGTTCGAAAAACATTCAGTACTTC. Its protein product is CASTGTSGSKNIQYF.

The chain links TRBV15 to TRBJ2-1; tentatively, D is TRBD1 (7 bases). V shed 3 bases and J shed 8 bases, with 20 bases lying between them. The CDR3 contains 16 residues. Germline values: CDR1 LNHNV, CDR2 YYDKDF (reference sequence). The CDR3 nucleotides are TGTGCCACCAGCAGGTCAGGGGGAGGAGGTTGGCATGAGCAGTTCTTC. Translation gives CATSRSGGGGWHEQFF.